Following are 25 T cell receptor beta chains from one sample sequenced in a study of blood T cell repertoires in COVID-19. Profiled with immunoSEQ multiplex PCR; TCRdb holds only in-frame clones, not every one. The sample comprises about 230,000 clones, roughly 80% of which are singletons, and approximately 7% rests with the top ten. What was sequenced was peripheral blood. Every receptor here comes from a woman between 50 and 59 years old with acute or convalescent COVID-19.

The rearrangement joins TRBV6-4 to TRBJ2-4, with D unclear. V was shortened by 3 bases and J by 4 bases, with 10 bases between the two germline ends. This CDR3 has 14 amino acids. Germline V lookup: CDR1 MRHNA, CDR2 SNTAGT. The CDR3 DNA follows: TGTGCCAGCAGTGAGTGTCTGGAGAAAAACATTCAGTACTTC. Translation gives CASSECLEKNIQYF.

This sequence joins TRBV12-5 and TRBJ2-7; TRBD1 matches at 9 bases. The CDR3 loop spans 18 amino acids. V gave up 0 bases and J gave up 0 bases; unmatched junction bases: 9. Germline V gives CDR1 LGHNT, CDR2 FRNRAP. CDR3 residues: CASGLVGTGGLTSYEQYF. The CDR3 region has the DNA TGTGCTAGTGGTTTGGTAGGTACAGGGGGCCTCACCTCCTACGAGCAGTACTTC.

The chain recombines TRBV5-8 with TRBJ2-2, with TRBD1 matching 9 bases. With 5 bases clipped from V and 6 bases from J, the junction kept 8 bases outside the gene matches. This CDR3 is built from 15 residues. CDR1 and CDR2 (germline): SGHTS, YDEGEE. CDR3 protein: CASRNRDREAGELFF. CDR3 DNA sequence: TGTGCCAGCAGAAACCGGGACAGGGAAGCCGGGGAGCTGTTTTTT.

This CDR3 is CAISSGTGIDNEQFF. CDR3 nucleotides: TGTGCCATCAGTTCGGGGACTGGCATTGACAATGAGCAGTTCTTC. J is TRBJ2-1 and V is TRBV10-3, with D perhaps matching TRBD2 (6 bases). The CDR3 consists of 15 residues. The germline V and J ends were trimmed by 5 bases and 5 bases, with 16 bases remaining between them. From germline, CDR1 is ENHRY and CDR2 SYGVKD.

A single count supports this clone. The chain is built from TRBV9 and TRBJ2-1; D is perhaps TRBD2 (7 bases). Germline V gene lookup returns CDR1 SGDLS and CDR2 YYNGEE. The CDR3 has 16 amino acids. V lost 0 bases and J lost 5, with 15 bases in between. CDR3 loop: CASSVVFGGANNEQFF. The CDR3 nucleotides are TGTGCCAGCAGCGTAGTCTTTGGGGGGGCCAACAATGAGCAGTTCTTC.

The rearrangement uses TRBV7-2 and TRBJ1-1; D is unclear. The ends were cut back, 0 bases at V and 10 bases at J, with 15 bases in the middle. CDR3 length: 14 residues. Looked up from germline, CDR1 is SGHTA and CDR2 is FQGNSA. CDR3 DNA: TGTGCCAGCAGCTTAGCCGTCCCGACTAGCGCAGCTTTCTTT. Its translation is CASSLAVPTSAAFF. Variable domain in full (rest from reference TRBV7-2 and TRBJ1-1): GAGVSQSPSNKVTEKGKDVELRCDPISGHTALYWYRQSLGQGLEFLIYFQGNSAPDKSGLPSDRFSAERTGGSVSTLTIQRTQQEDSAVYLCASSLAVPTSAAFFGQGTRLTVV.

The V call is TRBV6-4, the J call TRBJ1-6; the D gene is possibly TRBD1 (6 bases). The V gene's germline CDR1 is MRHNA and CDR2 SNTAGT. The germline V and J ends were trimmed by 0 bases and 7 bases, with 10 bases remaining between them. The CDR3 is made up of 15 amino acids. DNA of the CDR3: TGTGCCAGCAGTGACTCCGGGGGGCAGAATTCACCCCTCCACTTT. This translates into CASSDSGGQNSPLHF.

This sequence joins TRBV6-6 and TRBJ2-3; 10 positions match TRBD2. The V and J ends lost 7 bases and 4 bases, in that order; junction bases with no gene match: 8. The germline V gene has CDR1 MNHNY and CDR2 SVGAGI (reference sequence). This CDR3 comprises 15 residues. For the CDR3, the DNA is TGTGCCAGCATTGGGGAGCGGGGGGGCGCAGATACGCAGTATTTT. It yields the protein CASIGERGGADTQYF.

The chain has TRBV4-3 and TRBJ2-7; D possibly corresponds to TRBD1 (6 bases). Germline CDR1 and CDR2: LGHNA and YSLEER. The CDR3 covers 19 residues. V dropped 3 bases and J dropped 0 bases, with 24 bases sitting between them. The CDR3 spells CASSHKNVRDTINSYEQYF. The CDR3 bases are TGCGCCAGCAGCCACAAAAATGTCCGGGACACAATTAACTCCTACGAGCAGTACTTC.

The CDR3 protein is CASIRTVGNTIYF. The CDR3 bases are TGTGCCAGCATTAGGACAGTGGGAAACACCATATATTTT. V usage is TRBV6-5 and J usage is TRBJ1-3, with D perhaps TRBD1 (6 bases). Trimming took off 7 bases at V and 4 bases at J, with 11 bases between the two ends. Germline V CDR1 and CDR2: MNHEY, SVGAGI. There are 13 residues in the CDR3.

The genes are TRBV14 and TRBJ1-4; 9 bases line up with TRBD1. The ends lost 5 bases at V and 5 bases at J; junction bases unmatched: 6. The CDR3 is made up of 15 amino acids. The germline V gene has CDR1 SGHDN and CDR2 FVKESK. CDR3 in amino acids: CASSSGQGLNEKLFF. The CDR3 region has the DNA TGTGCCAGCAGCTCCGGACAGGGGTTAAATGAAAAACTGTTTTTT.

This clone was seen a single time. V and J are TRBV10-3 and TRBJ2-7; 7 bases map to TRBD1. Germline CDR1 is ENHRY and CDR2 is SYGVKD. The CDR3 spans 13 residues. Germline trimming cut 6 bases from V and 3 bases from J; bases unmatched to any gene: 5. CDR3 sequence: CAISSGQSYEQYF. CDR3 bases: TGTGCCATCAGCTCGGGACAGAGCTACGAGCAGTACTTC.

The chain couples TRBV2 to TRBJ2-1; 8 bases are a match to TRBD2. The CDR3 has 13 residues. CDR1 and CDR2 (germline): SNHLY, FYNNEI. The CDR3 sequence is CAQSGSSYNEQFF. The CDR3 DNA follows: TGTGCTCAAAGCGGGAGCTCCTACAATGAGCAGTTCTTC. The whole variable domain, filled in from reference TRBV2 and TRBJ2-1, reads EPEVTQTPSHQVTQMGQEVILRCVPISNHLYFYWYRQILGQKVEFLVSFYNNEISEKSEIFDDQFSVERPDGSNFTLKIRSTKLEDSAMYFCAQSGSSYNEQFFGPGTRLTVL.

J is TRBJ1-1 and V is TRBV6-5; 8 bases are shared with TRBD1. This CDR3 spans 14 amino acids. Germline assignment: CDR1 MNHEY and CDR2 SVGAGI. V was pared by 6 bases and J by 1 base, with 4 bases of the junction left unmatched. CDR3 DNA: TGTGCCAGCAGCCCCGGACAGGGGAACACTGAAGCTTTCTTT. Amino acid sequence: CASSPGQGNTEAFF.

The rearrangement links TRBV21-1 to TRBJ2-7; whether TRBD1, the table's D call, matches the DNA was not checked. TRBV21-1 is tagged as a pseudogene. This CDR3 region has 15 residues. CDR3 bases: TGTGCCAGCATCAGATTCCGGGACACCTCCTACGAGCAGTACTTC. It translates to CASIRFRDTSYEQYF.

This clone was seen many times. The sample contains more than one DNA sequence encoding this CDR3. The V call is TRBV5-1, the J call TRBJ2-7, with D uncertain. The germline CDR1 and CDR2 sequences are SGHRS and YFSETQ. V lost 0 bases to trimming and J lost 2 bases, with 6 bases between them. The CDR3 sequence is 13 residues long. The CDR3 spells CASSLDGAYEQYF. The CDR3 DNA reads TGCGCCAGCAGCTTGGACGGAGCCTACGAGCAGTACTTC.

The chain has TRBV2 and TRBJ2-1; D ambiguous. The V gene's germline CDR1 is SNHLY and CDR2 FYNNEI. The CDR3 sequence is 12 residues long. V shed 8 bases and J shed 2 bases, with 7 bases lying between them. CDR3 residues: CASYRTYNEQFF. DNA of the CDR3: TGTGCCAGCTACAGAACCTACAATGAGCAGTTCTTC.

This rearrangement joins TRBV5-4 to TRBJ1-1; 10 bases agree with TRBD1. The CDR3 is 14 amino acids. With 4 bases clipped from V and 8 bases from J, the junction kept 8 bases outside the gene matches. Germline loops: CDR1 SGHNT, CDR2 YYREEE (reference sequence). CDR3 in DNA: TGTGCCAGCAGCCGACAGGGGGCCCGACCGGAAGCTTTCTTT. Its translation: CASSRQGARPEAFF.

This chain uses TRBV6-1 with TRBJ1-6; no clear D gene. CDR3 length: 14 residues. The germline V gene encodes CDR1 MNHNS and CDR2 SASEGT. Between the trimmed V and J ends, which lost 1 base and 10 bases, there was a span of 11 bases. Written as DNA, the CDR3 is TGTGCCAGCAGTGAAGTAGGTGGAGGGTCACCCCTCCACTTT. It specifies CASSEVGGGSPLHF.

In nucleotides, the CDR3 is TGTGCCAGCAGTGAGGGACTAGCAGCAGATACGCAGTATTTT. Its translation: CASSEGLAADTQYF. The V gene is TRBV2, the J gene TRBJ2-3, with 9 bases identical to TRBD2. The V and J ends lost 3 bases and 4 bases, in that order; junction bases with no gene match: 2. CDR3 length: 14 amino acids. Germline assignment: CDR1 SNHLY and CDR2 FYNNEI.

This rearrangement joins TRBV5-1 to TRBJ2-7; possibly TRBD1 for D (5 bases). Trimming pared 5 bases from V and 5 bases from J, leaving 8 bases between. Germline V gene lookup returns CDR1 SGHRS and CDR2 YFSETQ. This CDR3 region has 11 residues. In DNA form, the CDR3 reads TGCGCCAGCAGGGCAGGGAACGAGCAGTACTTC. Translating gives CASRAGNEQYF. The full variable domain, rest sourced from reference TRBV5-1 and TRBJ2-7, is KAGVTQTPRYLIKTRGQQVTLSCSPISGHRSVSWYQQTPGQGLQFLFEYFSETQRNKGNFPGRFSGRQFSNSRSEMNVSTLELGDSALYLCASRAGNEQYFGPGTRLTVT.

This clone was detected only a few times. The chain is built from TRBV12-3 or TRBV12-4 and TRBJ2-3, with D possibly TRBD1 on 5 matching bases. The length of the CDR3 is 13 residues. Trimming removed 8 bases from V and 3 bases from J, with 12 bases in between. CDR3 loop: CASGKDRTDTQYF. The CDR3 DNA reads as TGTGCCAGCGGTAAAGACAGAACAGATACGCAGTATTTT.

This chain uses TRBV2 with TRBJ2-5; TRBD2 matches 7 bases. V lost 4 bases, J lost 2 bases, and 4 bases stayed unmatched. The CDR3 length is 14 residues. CDR1 SNHLY and CDR2 FYNNEI come from the germline V gene. The CDR3 spells CASSVGSGQETQYF. In DNA, the CDR3 is TGTGCCAGCAGTGTCGGTAGCGGGCAAGAGACCCAGTACTTC.

This sequence joins TRBV28 and TRBJ1-2; the D is unclear. CDR3 size: 12 residues. V dropped 11 bases and J dropped 8 bases, with 18 bases sitting between them. Germline CDR1 is MDHEN and CDR2 is SYDVKM. The CDR3 loop reads CAGYGGDHGYTF. Written as DNA, the CDR3 is TGTGCCGGCTACGGCGGGGATCACGGCTACACCTTC.

This clone was found a few times. The chain uses TRBV6-5 and TRBJ1-4; weak D call: TRBD1 (5 bases). The CDR3 sequence is 15 residues long. Trimming removed 2 bases at V and 10 bases at J, with 17 bases between. Germline assignment: CDR1 MNHEY and CDR2 SVGAGI. The CDR3 reads CASSYTGGALGKLFF. CDR3 in DNA: TGTGCCAGCAGTTACACCGGCGGGGCTTTGGGAAAACTGTTTTTT.